The next 29 T cell receptor beta chains were all read from a single sample in a study of prognosis after radiotherapy for stage I lung cancer. Two-round multiplex PCR on genomic DNA was the method by which TCR beta CDR3 was amplified. The first PCR round targeted every TRBV and TRBJ gene with specific primers. TCRdb used MiXCR to reprocess the multiplex PCR reads, holding one entry per CDR3 protein. This table holds fewer than 40,000 distinct CDR3 sequences, nearly 35% found once. The source material was PBMCs, sampled before or after stereotactic body radiation therapy (not recorded which). The receptors derive from a donor at least 50 years old with non-small cell lung cancer.

This clonotype was picked up many times. J is TRBJ2-7 and V is TRBV20-1; 9 bases line up with TRBD1. The junction had 8 bases not matched to a gene; V was cut back by 5 bases and J by 3 bases. This CDR3 is built from 14 residues. Germline CDR1 DFQATT, CDR2 SNEGSKA (reference sequence). The CDR3 loop is CSALTGTGNYEQYF. The DNA for the CDR3 is TGCAGTGCTTTAACCGGGACAGGGAACTACGAGCAGTACTTC.

This clonotype has only one observation. The V gene is TRBV27, the J gene TRBJ1-2; tentative D call: TRBD1 (5 bases). Germline CDR1 MNHEY, CDR2 SMNVEV (reference sequence). Trimming left V 5 bases short and J 5 bases short, with 15 bases between. The CDR3 sequence is 14 residues long. The CDR3 bases are TGTGCCAGCAGTGAAGGGACCGCCTATTATGGCTACACCTTC. As protein: CASSEGTAYYGYTF.

This clonotype came up many times. The chain links TRBV5-1 to TRBJ2-3, with D possibly TRBD2 on 5 matching bases. V lost 0 bases, J lost 4 bases, and 9 bases lay in between. The CDR3 extends over 14 amino acids. From germline, CDR1 is SGHRS and CDR2 YFSETQ. The CDR3 coding sequence is TGCGCCAGCAGCTTGGCGGGGATCTCAGATACGCAGTATTTT. Amino acids: CASSLAGISDTQYF.

As to this clonotype: Since a much larger clone is just one base distant, this may be a read error. This sequence joins TRBV5-1 and TRBJ2-5; D is possibly TRBD1 or TRBD2 (5 bases each). The CDR3 spans 15 residues. CDR1 is SGHRS and CDR2 is YFSETQ in the germline V gene. CDR3 sequence reads: CASRPVGVPQDTQYF. As DNA, the CDR3 is TGCGCCAGCAGACCTGTGGGGGTCCCACAAGATACCCAGTACTTC.

There are many counts of this clonotype. The chain links TRBV20-1 to TRBJ2-3; 8 bases match TRBD1. V was clipped by 0 bases and J by 1 base; unmatched bases: 3. The CDR3 runs 15 residues. The germline CDR1 and CDR2 sequences are DFQATT and SNEGSKA (reference sequence). Here the CDR3 reads CSARDGGQGTDTQYF. The CDR3 DNA sequence: TGCAGTGCTAGAGATGGGGGACAGGGCACAGATACGCAGTATTTT.

This clonotype was observed at least ten times. This sequence joins TRBV7-3 and TRBJ1-1; 10 nucleotides match TRBD1. The length of the CDR3 is 14 residues. The germline V gene has CDR1 SGHTA and CDR2 FQGTGA. The V gene end was trimmed by 2 bases and the J gene end by 8 bases; junction bases not matched to a gene: 5. In nucleotides, the CDR3 is TGTGCCAGCAGCTTAGGGGGGACAGGGGCCGAAGCTTTCTTT. This sequence encodes CASSLGGTGAEAFF.

This clonotype is labeled medium-sized. The chain recombines TRBV5-1 with TRBJ2-2, with 7 nucleotides matching TRBD2. Germline CDR1 and CDR2: SGHRS and YFSETQ. The CDR3 has 15 amino acids. J was trimmed by 3 bases and V by 0 bases; bases with no gene match: 2. The CDR3 loop is CASSLEGGDTGELFF. CDR3 in DNA: TGCGCCAGCAGCTTGGAGGGAGGGGACACCGGGGAGCTGTTTTTT.

The chain joins TRBV7-3 to TRBJ2-3; TRBD2 might be the D (6 bases). V was cut by 0 bases and J by 4 bases, with 11 bases left in between. This CDR3 is built from 15 residues. Germline CDR1 is SGHTA and CDR2 is FQGTGA. The CDR3 coding sequence is TGTGCCAGCAGCTTAACTAGCGGTTACGCAGATACGCAGTATTTT. As protein: CASSLTSGYADTQYF.

On this clonotype: Germline and junction disagree at one end, which may indicate a read error. This rearrangement joins TRBV6-2 or TRBV6-3 to TRBJ1-2, with D possibly TRBD1 on 5 matching bases. This CDR3 contains 14 residues. Germline lookup yields CDR1 MNHEY and CDR2 SVGEGT. CDR3 amino acids: CAISYQQDSIGYTF. CDR3 in DNA: TGTGCCATCAGTTATCAACAAGACAGTATCGGCTACACCTTC.

As regards this clonotype: This clone may be a read error of a much larger clone one base away. V and J are TRBV3-1 and TRBJ2-5; D is unclear. The CDR3 length is 11 residues. Germline V gene data show CDR1 as LGHDT and CDR2 as YNNKEL (reference sequence). CDR3 amino acids: CASGHGKTQYF. CDR3 DNA sequence: TGTGCCAGCGGCCATGGGAAGACCCAGTACTTC.

The chain carries TRBV7-3 and TRBJ1-5; possibly TRBD1 for D (6 bases). The CDR3 is 16 residues long. Germline CDR1 and CDR2: SGHTA and FQGTGA. The V end was cut by 1 base, the J end by 2 bases, with 12 bases between. DNA for the CDR3: TGTGCCAGCAGCTTAAAGGACAGTGATTGCAATCAGCCCCAGCATTTT. Translating it yields CASSLKDSDCNQPQHF.

This clonotype was recorded at least ten times. The chain is built from TRBV7-6 and TRBJ2-1; D remains unclear. The CDR3 has 16 amino acids. Between the trimmed V and J ends, which lost 0 bases and 4 bases, there was a span of 13 bases. Looked up from germline, CDR1 is SGHVS and CDR2 is FNYEAQ. In DNA, the CDR3 is TGTGCCAGCAGCTTAGCAGGCGCTGAACTATACAATGAGCAGTTCTTC. Translation gives CASSLAGAELYNEQFF.

This clonotype was counted only a few times. The V gene is TRBV7-2, the J gene TRBJ1-2, with TRBD1 as a possible D gene (6 bases). Trimming took 1 base from V and 8 from J, leaving 11 bases between them. This CDR3 is 13 amino acids long. The germline V gene has CDR1 SGHTA and CDR2 FQGNSA. The CDR3 region is CASSLGRGSGYTF. The CDR3 region has the DNA TGTGCCAGCAGCTTAGGGAGGGGGAGCGGCTACACCTTC.

The rearrangement joins TRBV6-2 or TRBV6-3 to TRBJ2-2, with a weak D call TRBD2 (6 bases). CDR1 is MNHEY, CDR2 SVGEGT, per germline. V was pared by 4 bases and J by 3 bases, with 15 bases between. The length of the CDR3 is 16 residues. The CDR3 DNA follows: TGTGCCAGCAGTTGGGACTTCACGGTGTACACCGGGGAGCTGTTTTTT. Its translation: CASSWDFTVYTGELFF.

This sequence joins TRBV6-1 and TRBJ1-3; 8 bases agree with TRBD1. The germline V gene has CDR1 MNHNS and CDR2 SASEGT. V lost 10 bases and J lost 4; bases outside the gene matches: 18. The CDR3 sequence is 17 residues long. The CDR3 reads CAITQGQVASSGNTIYF. In DNA, the CDR3 is TGTGCCATCACCCAGGGACAGGTGGCGAGTTCGGGAAACACCATATATTTT.

In its sample, this clonotype was seen many times. Written as DNA, the CDR3 is TGTGCCAGTAGTATGTTGAACAGGAGGGACACTGAAGCTTTCTTT. As protein: CASSMLNRRDTEAFF. This chain connects TRBV19 to TRBJ1-1, with D possibly matching TRBD1 (5 bases). V lost 3 bases and J 3 bases, leaving 14 bases between the germline ends. Germline V gives CDR1 LNHDA, CDR2 SQIVND (reference sequence). The CDR3 loop spans 15 amino acids.

This clonotype was observed at least ten times. The chain couples TRBV6-1 to TRBJ2-5; D gene uncertain. The germline V and J ends were trimmed by 0 bases and 5 bases, with 13 bases remaining between them. This CDR3 has 15 amino acids. Germline CDR1 is MNHNS and CDR2 is SASEGT. The CDR3 region is CASSEALGFRETQYF. CDR3 in DNA: TGTGCCAGCAGTGAAGCGCTCGGGTTTCGGGAGACCCAGTACTTC.

Details on this clonotype: A much larger clone sits a single nucleotide away, making a read error possible. V and J are TRBV6-1 and TRBJ2-5, with TRBD2 matching over 7 bases. Germline V gives CDR1 MNHNS, CDR2 SASEGT. The CDR3 has 13 residues. V gave up 7 bases and J gave up 5 bases; unmatched junction bases: 7. The CDR3, as DNA: TGTGCCAGCAACACGGTGGGGGGGGAGACCCAGTACTTC. As protein: CASNTVGGETQYF.

The chain recombines TRBV2 with TRBJ1-1, with D tentatively TRBD1 (6 bases). CDR3 length: 14 amino acids. The V gene lost 4 bases and the J gene lost 11 bases, with 20 bases spanning the gap. Germline loops: CDR1 SNHLY, CDR2 FYNNEI. In nucleotides, the CDR3 is TGTGCCAGCAGTGCCATCTACAGGGATGGGGAGGCTTTCTTT. It translates to CASSAIYRDGEAFF.

This clonotype came up many times. The chain links TRBV28 to TRBJ2-3; perhaps TRBD2 as D (5 bases). From germline, CDR1 is MDHEN and CDR2 SYDVKM. Trimming pared 4 bases from V and 6 bases from J, leaving 17 bases between. The CDR3 has 15 residues. CDR3 protein: CASSSGGPKGDTQYF. The CDR3 nucleotides read TGTGCCAGCAGTTCGGGCGGGCCTAAAGGGGATACGCAGTATTTT.

Concerning this clonotype: The CDR3 carries no conserved terminal phenylalanine or tryptophan, so it likely arises from a read error. It is unclear where the CDR3 begins or ends on the DNA, so no DNA is shown, and the CDR3 is as TCRdb lists it. The rearrangement links TRBV27 to TRBJ1-6. Looked up from germline, CDR1 is MNHEY and CDR2 is SMNVEV (reference sequence). The CDR3 is 14 residues long, counting both termini. CDR3 region: CASSLGQENSPLHL.

CDR3 sequence reads: CASSLGTSGTNTGELFF. The CDR3 coding sequence is TGCGCCAGCAGCTTAGGGACTAGCGGGACGAACACCGGGGAGCTGTTTTTT. The genes are TRBV5-1 and TRBJ2-2; 13 bases are shared with TRBD2. Per germline, CDR1 SGHRS and CDR2 YFSETQ. Trimming removed 2 bases from V and 0 bases from J; junction bases left unmatched: 1. The CDR3 covers 17 residues.

This clonotype appeared many times. This chain connects TRBV7-9 to TRBJ2-1, with D possibly TRBD2 on 6 matching bases. The CDR3 contains 13 residues. The germline gives CDR1 SEHNR, CDR2 FQNEAQ (reference sequence). Trimming removed 2 bases from V and 6 bases from J, with 8 bases in between. Here the CDR3 DNA reads TGTGCCAGCAGCTTACGGACTACCAATGAGCAGTTCTTC. Its translation: CASSLRTTNEQFF.

V is TRBV30 and J is TRBJ1-6, with D unclear. Trimming stripped 4 bases from V and 0 bases from J, with 10 bases between. CDR3 length: 15 amino acids. Germline values: CDR1 GTSNPN, CDR2 SVGIG (reference sequence). This CDR3 is CAWNVGSSYNSPLHF. The CDR3 DNA reads TGTGCCTGGAATGTAGGGAGCTCCTATAATTCACCCCTCCACTTT.

This clonotype was counted at least ten times. This chain connects TRBV28 to TRBJ1-4; D gene ambiguous. V lost 2 bases and J lost 5, with 3 bases in between. The CDR3 length is 12 residues. Germline assignment: CDR1 MDHEN and CDR2 SYDVKM. CDR3 amino acids: CASSLRNEKLFF. DNA of the CDR3: TGTGCCAGCAGTTTAAGGAATGAAAAACTGTTTTTT. Using reference TRBV28 and TRBJ1-4 for the parts outside the CDR3, the full variable domain is DVKVTQSSRYLVKRTGEKVFLECVQDMDHENMFWYRQDPGLGLRLIYFSYDVKMKEKGDIPEGYSVSREKKERFSLILESASTNQTSMYLCASSLRNEKLFFGSGTQLSVL.

This clonotype was recorded once. One end of the junction fails to match germline, which may point to a read error. V usage is TRBV12-3 or TRBV12-4 and J usage is TRBJ1-2, with D maybe TRBD1 (5 bases). This CDR3 has 11 amino acids. CDR3 sequence reads: CTSSTGTTYTF. In DNA, the CDR3 is TGTACCAGCAGCACCGGGACGACGTACACCTTC.

This clonotype was recorded many times. The chain recombines TRBV6-4 with TRBJ2-5; 13 nucleotides agree with TRBD2. Germline lookup yields CDR1 MRHNA and CDR2 SNTAGT. Germline trimming cut 5 bases from V and 4 bases from J; bases unmatched to any gene: 4. The CDR3 spans 15 residues. CDR3 DNA: TGTGCCAGCAGTCGGACTAGCGGGGGTGGAGAGACCCAGTACTTC. Its protein is CASSRTSGGGETQYF.

This clonotype was seen ten or more times. V and J are TRBV3-1 and TRBJ1-1; D is ambiguous. Germline V gene sequence: CDR1 LGHDT, CDR2 YNNKEL (reference sequence). CDR3 length: 14 residues. Trimming removed 1 base at V and 8 bases at J, with 14 bases between. CDR3 nucleotides: TGTGCCAGCAGCCAAGGCCCGGCACATACAGAAGCTTTCTTT. Amino acid sequence: CASSQGPAHTEAFF.

This clonotype was found many times. J is TRBJ1-1 and V is TRBV2, with 7 bases that match TRBD1. This CDR3 comprises 14 residues. The trim removed 4 bases at V and 4 bases at J, leaving 6 bases unmatched. Germline V gives CDR1 SNHLY, CDR2 FYNNEI. CDR3 in DNA: TGTGCCAGCAGTGCCACCCGGGACAGCACTGAAGCTTTCTTT. Protein: CASSATRDSTEAFF.